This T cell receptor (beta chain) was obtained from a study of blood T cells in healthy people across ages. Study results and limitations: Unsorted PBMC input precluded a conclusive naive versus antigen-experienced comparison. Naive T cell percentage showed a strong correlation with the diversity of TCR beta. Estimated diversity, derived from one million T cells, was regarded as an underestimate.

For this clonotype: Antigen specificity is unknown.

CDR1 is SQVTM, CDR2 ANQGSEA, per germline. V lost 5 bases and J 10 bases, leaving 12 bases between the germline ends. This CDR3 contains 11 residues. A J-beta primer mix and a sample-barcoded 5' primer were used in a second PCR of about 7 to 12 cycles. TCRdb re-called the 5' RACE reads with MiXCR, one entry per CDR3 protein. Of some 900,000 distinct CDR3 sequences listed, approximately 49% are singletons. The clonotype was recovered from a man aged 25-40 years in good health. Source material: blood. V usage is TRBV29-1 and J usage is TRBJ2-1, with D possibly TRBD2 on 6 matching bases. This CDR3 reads CSVRLVEEQFF. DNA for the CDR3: TGCAGCGTTCGACTAGTTGAGGAGCAGTTCTTC.